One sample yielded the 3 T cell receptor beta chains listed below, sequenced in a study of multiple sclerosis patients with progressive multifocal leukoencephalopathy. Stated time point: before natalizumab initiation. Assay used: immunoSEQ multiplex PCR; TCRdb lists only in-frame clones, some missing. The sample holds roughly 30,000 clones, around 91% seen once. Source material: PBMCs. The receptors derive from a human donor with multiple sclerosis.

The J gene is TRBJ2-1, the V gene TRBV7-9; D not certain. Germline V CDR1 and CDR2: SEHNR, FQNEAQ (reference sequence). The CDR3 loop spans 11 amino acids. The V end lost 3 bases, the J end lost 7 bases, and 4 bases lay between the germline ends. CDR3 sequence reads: CASSLQNEQFF. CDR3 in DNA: TGTGCCAGCAGCTTGCAGAATGAGCAGTTCTTC.

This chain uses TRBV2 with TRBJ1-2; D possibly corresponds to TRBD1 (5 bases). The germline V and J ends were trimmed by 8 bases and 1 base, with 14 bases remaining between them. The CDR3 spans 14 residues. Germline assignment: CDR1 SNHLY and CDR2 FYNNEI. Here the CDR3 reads CASSPTDLNYGYTF. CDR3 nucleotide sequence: TGTGCCAGCTCCCCGACAGATCTTAACTATGGCTACACCTTC.

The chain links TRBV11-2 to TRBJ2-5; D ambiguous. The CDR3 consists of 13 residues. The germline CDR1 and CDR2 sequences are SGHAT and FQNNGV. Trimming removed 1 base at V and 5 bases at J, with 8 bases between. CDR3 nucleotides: TGTGCCAGCAGCTTAGTGCTCCCTGAGACCCAGTACTTC. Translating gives CASSLVLPETQYF.